These 7 T cell receptor beta chains came from one sample sequenced in a study of post-analysis software for immune sequencing data. Study-level results: Five or six TRBV segments, TRBV5-6, TRBV5-1 and TRBV20-1 among them, were found more frequent in patients than controls.

Tagging with unique molecular identifiers was a feature of the TCR beta cDNA libraries. A single record per CDR3 protein comes from TCRdb applying MiXCR to the PCR reads. Here the sample spans hundreds of thousands of distinct CDR3 sequences, more than 50% being singletons. These TCRs' antigens remain unknown. The sample consisted of blood. The receptor source for this set is a girl aged 2 to 10 with multiple sclerosis.

The chain is built from TRBV6-5 and TRBJ1-2; no clear D. Germline loops: CDR1 MNHEY, CDR2 SVGAGI. V lost 6 bases, J lost 8 bases, and 22 bases lay in between. The length of the CDR3 is 15 residues. For the CDR3, the DNA is TGTGCCAGCAGCCCCCGCGGGGTAGTCCGGCACGGCTACACCTTC. It yields the protein CASSPRGVVRHGYTF.

The V and J genes are TRBV2 and TRBJ1-1; D may be TRBD1 (5 bases). V lost 7 bases, J lost 0 bases, and 9 bases lay in between. CDR1 SNHLY and CDR2 FYNNEI come from the germline V gene. The CDR3 contains 13 residues. CDR3 in DNA: TGTGCCAGCATAACAGGTCTGAACACTGAAGCTTTCTTT. This translates into CASITGLNTEAFF.

The J gene is TRBJ1-1, the V gene TRBV28; D is unresolved. The V gene lost 6 bases and the J gene lost 1 base, with 12 bases spanning the gap. The V gene's germline CDR1 is MDHEN and CDR2 SYDVKM. This CDR3 has 14 amino acids. The CDR3 loop reads CASSPHDGNTEAFF. CDR3 DNA sequence: TGTGCCAGCAGCCCTCATGACGGGAACACTGAAGCTTTCTTT.

This rearrangement joins TRBV3-1 to TRBJ2-7, with TRBD1 matching over 9 bases. Germline values: CDR1 LGHDT, CDR2 YNNKEL (reference sequence). Unmatched junction bases numbered 15, after V lost 4 bases and J lost 2 bases. The CDR3 contains 18 residues. Here the CDR3 reads CASSLHPTGQGAPYEQYF. The CDR3 DNA follows: TGTGCCAGCAGCCTACATCCCACGGGACAGGGAGCCCCCTACGAGCAGTACTTC.

This clonotype was observed many times. V usage is TRBV5-1 and J usage is TRBJ2-7; D call uncertain. CDR3 length: 14 amino acids. Germline assignment: CDR1 SGHRS and CDR2 YFSETQ. V lost 4 bases, J lost 3 bases, and 14 bases lay in between. Here the CDR3 DNA reads TGCGCCAGCAGCCCCACAGAGCTCAACTACGAGCAGTACTTC. Its protein is CASSPTELNYEQYF.

This clonotype was counted between two and nine times. The chain joins TRBV7-2 to TRBJ2-6; D not resolved. From germline, CDR1 is SGHTA and CDR2 FQGNSA. This CDR3 has 15 amino acids. V gave up 3 bases and J gave up 1 base, with 7 bases separating them. CDR3 sequence (DNA): TGTGCCAGCAGCTTCCTCCCTTCTGGGGCCAACGTCCTGACTTTC. Translating it yields CASSFLPSGANVLTF.

The table lists this clonotype with a few counts. The chain carries TRBV20-1 and TRBJ2-3; 9 bases fit TRBD2. CDR1 DFQATT and CDR2 SNEGSKA come from the germline V gene (reference sequence). The CDR3 totals 14 residues. The trim removed 6 bases at V and 7 bases at J, leaving 11 bases unmatched. The CDR3 region has the DNA TGCAGTGCCATCAGTAGCGGGAGTCGTAATACGCAGTATTTT. Translating gives CSAISSGSRNTQYF.